This entry features one T cell receptor (beta chain) sequence. Measured with immunoSEQ multiplex PCR; TCRdb has only the in-frame clones, and not every one. Of about 83,000 clones listed, less than 90% are singletons. The entry originates in a study of OX40 agonist ivuxolimab in advanced cancers. Germline CDR1 is MGHRA and CDR2 is YSYEKL. CDR3 length: 16 amino acids. J was trimmed by 1 base and V by 5 bases; bases with no gene match: 7. The rearrangement joins TRBV4-1 to TRBJ2-3; TRBD2 matches 9 bases. Material: CD4+ or CD8+ T cells sorted from blood, obtained in a trial of the OX40 agonist ivuxolimab. This clonotype was obtained from an adult with an advanced solid tumor such as melanoma, head and neck, liver or kidney cancer. Here the CDR3 DNA reads TGCGCCAGCAGCTTCCAATCTAGCGGGGGCACAGATACGCAGTATTTT. Translated, it gives CASSFQSSGGTDTQYF.